The 27 T cell receptor beta chains below were found in one sample sequenced in a study of vaccination and CD4 T cells after COVID-19. The treatment is: approximately nine-day PBMC culture with coronavirus spike peptide pools or control peptides (ViraFEST assay). It was before the COVID-19 pandemic (2011-2018) that the unexposed donor's CD4+ T cells were collected. Sequenced with the Oncomine TCR Beta short-read assay was DNA taken from cultured CD4+ T cells. TCRdb re-analysed the PCR reads in MiXCR, keeping a single row per CDR3 protein. This table holds about 7,000 distinct CDR3 sequences, 35% to 45% found once. These receptors' antigens are unknown. Sequencing input: CD4+ T cells from blood, cultured in vitro. The receptors originated from a human donor in good health.

The V call is TRBV12-3 or TRBV12-4, the J call TRBJ2-1, with D possibly matching TRBD1 (5 bases). V lost 3 bases and J lost 8, with 11 bases in between. The CDR3 is 13 residues long. In nucleotides, the CDR3 is TGTGCCAGCAGTTTGGTAGGGGTGGATGAGCAGTTCTTC. This translates into CASSLVGVDEQFF.

The CDR3: CASTQDRSGELFF. The CDR3 DNA follows: TGTGCCAGCACCCAAGACAGGTCCGGGGAGCTGTTTTTT. This sequence joins TRBV6-1 and TRBJ2-2, with a possible D match to TRBD1 (6 bases). The CDR3 extends over 13 amino acids. Germline loops: CDR1 MNHNS, CDR2 SASEGT. Trimming took off 7 bases at V and 6 bases at J, with 12 bases between the two ends.

The gene calls are TRBV7-3 and TRBJ2-1, with D possibly TRBD1 on 6 matching bases. Deletions cut 5 bases from V and 7 bases from J, with 9 bases between. CDR3 length equals 12 residues. Germline assignment: CDR1 SGHTA and CDR2 FQGTGA. The CDR3 DNA follows: TGTGCCAGCAGCCTGAGGGGGAATGAGCAGTTCTTC. As protein: CASSLRGNEQFF.

This sequence joins TRBV5-4 and TRBJ2-3; D gene unclear. The germline V gene encodes CDR1 SGHNT and CDR2 YYREEE (reference sequence). Trimming removed 3 bases at V and 1 base at J, with 9 bases between. The CDR3 contains 14 residues. The CDR3 loop is CASSSPQGTDTQYF. The CDR3 bases are TGTGCCAGCAGCTCCCCGCAGGGCACAGATACGCAGTATTTT.

The chain is built from TRBV6-4 and TRBJ2-1, with 16 bases matching TRBD2. J lost 9 bases, V lost 3 bases, and 2 bases had no gene match. The CDR3 runs to 15 residues. Germline loops: CDR1 MRHNA, CDR2 SNTAGT. The CDR3 bases are TGTGCCAGCAGTGAAGGGACTAGCGGGGGGGGTGAGCAGTTCTTC. Its translation is CASSEGTSGGGEQFF.

The chain recombines TRBV2 with TRBJ2-3; D is undetermined. The CDR3 spans 14 residues. V dropped 8 bases and J dropped 0 bases, with 12 bases sitting between them. Per germline, CDR1 SNHLY and CDR2 FYNNEI. Written as DNA, the CDR3 is TGTGCCAGCCCCCAAGGATCTAGCACAGATACGCAGTATTTT. This codes for CASPQGSSTDTQYF.

The chain joins TRBV7-8 to TRBJ2-3, with 9 bases lining up with TRBD2. The germline V gene encodes CDR1 SGHVS and CDR2 FQNEAQ. The length of the CDR3 is 15 residues. V lost 4 bases and J lost 9; bases outside the gene matches: 11. CDR3 nucleotide sequence: TGTGCCAGCAGCTCCCCAAGAGGGGCGGGGGGGACGCAGTATTTT. It encodes CASSSPRGAGGTQYF.

This clonotype has just a few counts. This chain uses TRBV7-6 with TRBJ1-3, with D maybe TRBD1 (6 bases). The CDR3 is made up of 14 amino acids. With 5 bases removed from V and 1 base from J, the gap between germline ends came to 9 bases. Per germline, CDR1 SGHVS and CDR2 FNYEAQ. CDR3: CASSPGTSGNTIYF. CDR3 bases: TGTGCCAGCAGCCCCGGGACATCTGGAAACACCATATATTTT.

The chain uses TRBV25-1 and TRBJ1-6, with D perhaps matching TRBD1 (5 bases). The CDR3 has 15 amino acids. The germline gives CDR1 MGHDK, CDR2 SYGVNS. V shed 3 bases and J shed 6 bases, with 12 bases lying between them. This chain's CDR3 is CASSESGTANSPLHF. DNA for the CDR3: TGTGCCAGCAGTGAGTCCGGGACTGCTAATTCACCCCTCCACTTT.

The chain recombines TRBV10-3 with TRBJ2-7; 9 bases are shared with TRBD1. Germline values: CDR1 ENHRY, CDR2 SYGVKD. CDR3 size: 12 residues. The V gene end was trimmed by 8 bases and the J gene end by 5 bases; junction bases not matched to a gene: 4. The DNA for the CDR3 is TGTGCCATCGGGGACAGGGAGGACGAGCAGTACTTC. Translation: CAIGDREDEQYF.

In this sample, this clonotype turned up once. The chain is built from TRBV19 and TRBJ2-2, with D hard to call. Germline V lookup: CDR1 LNHDA, CDR2 SQIVND (reference sequence). The CDR3 is 15 amino acids. V was clipped by 7 bases and J by 0 bases, with 12 bases between them. CDR3: CASKGLLSNTGELFF. For the CDR3, the DNA is TGTGCCAGTAAAGGCCTACTATCGAACACCGGGGAGCTGTTTTTT. Supplemented by reference TRBV19 and TRBJ2-2, the full variable domain reads DGGITQSPKYLFRKEGQNVTLSCEQNLNHDAMYWYRQDPGQGLRLIYYSQIVNDFQKGDIAEGYSVSREKKESFPLTVTSAQKNPTAFYLCASKGLLSNTGELFFGEGSRLTVL.

The chain joins TRBV29-1 to TRBJ1-2, with TRBD1 matching over 11 bases. Germline V gene lookup returns CDR1 SQVTM and CDR2 ANQGSEA. This CDR3 spans 13 amino acids. V lost 3 bases to trimming and J lost 7 bases; unmatched junction nucleotides: 4. CDR3 sequence (DNA): TGCAGCGTTGACGGACAGGGGGCTTTTGGCTACACCTTC. It specifies CSVDGQGAFGYTF.

There are a few counts of this clonotype. CDR3 coding DNA: TGTGCCAGCAGTCGCCCCGGGACAGGGGGCGCACAGCCCCAGCATTTT. This encodes CASSRPGTGGAQPQHF. The chain combines TRBV2 with TRBJ1-5, with 12 bases matching TRBD1. The CDR3 is 16 residues long. V was clipped by 5 bases and J by 7 bases; unmatched bases: 9. Germline V gene data show CDR1 as SNHLY and CDR2 as FYNNEI.

The rearrangement links TRBV19 to TRBJ1-1; the match to TRBD1 covers 7 bases. The junction had 10 bases not matched to a gene; V was cut back by 6 bases and J by 6 bases. Germline V lookup: CDR1 LNHDA, CDR2 SQIVND (reference sequence). The CDR3 contains 14 residues. CDR3 amino acids: CASRHSGGVPEAFF. The CDR3 DNA reads as TGTGCCAGTAGGCATTCAGGGGGAGTCCCTGAAGCTTTCTTT.

The chain employs TRBV19 and TRBJ1-5; D uncertain. This CDR3 has 12 amino acids. The ends were cut back, 8 bases at V and 2 bases at J, with 7 bases in the middle. Germline assignment: CDR1 LNHDA and CDR2 SQIVND (reference sequence). CDR3 amino acids: CASLTGNQPQHF. Here the CDR3 DNA reads TGTGCCAGTCTGACGGGCAATCAGCCCCAGCATTTT.

This clonotype has more than one count but fewer than ten. Written as DNA, the CDR3 is TGTGCCAGCAGTTTAGGACAACTGAGCAATCAGCCCCAGCATTTT. This encodes CASSLGQLSNQPQHF. The chain uses TRBV2 and TRBJ1-5; D is possibly TRBD1 (5 bases). The V end was cut by 5 bases, the J end by 1 base, with 12 bases between. The CDR3 sequence is 15 residues long. The germline V gene has CDR1 SNHLY and CDR2 FYNNEI.

The J gene is TRBJ2-1, the V gene TRBV6-4; the D call may be TRBD1 or TRBD2 (5 bases each). The CDR3 is 16 residues long. Per germline, CDR1 MRHNA and CDR2 SNTAGT. V was clipped by 0 bases and J by 4 bases, with 13 bases between them. CDR3 nucleotide sequence: TGTGCCAGCAGTGACTCGAGTGGGGGAGATTACAATGAGCAGTTCTTC. Its protein is CASSDSSGGDYNEQFF.

The J gene is TRBJ1-2, the V gene TRBV6-1; 7 nucleotides align to TRBD1. This CDR3 is 15 amino acids long. Germline CDR1 MNHNS, CDR2 SASEGT. After removal of 8 bases from V and 2 bases from J, the junction contained 11 bases not matched to a gene. CDR3 DNA: TGTGCCAGCCGTCGGGGGGGGACAGTGAACTATGGCTACACCTTC. Translating gives CASRRGGTVNYGYTF.

The chain links TRBV7-6 to TRBJ1-2; D ambiguous. The CDR3 extends over 13 amino acids. V was shortened by 1 base and J by 8 bases, with 11 bases between the two germline ends. Germline-derived CDR1 and CDR2 are SGHVS and FNYEAQ. CDR3 sequence reads: CASSLVGPEGYTF. The CDR3 DNA is TGTGCCAGCAGCTTAGTAGGACCGGAAGGCTACACCTTC.

J is TRBJ2-3 and V is TRBV10-2; a weak D match, TRBD1 (6 bases). V was clipped by 7 bases and J by 6 bases, with 11 bases between them. Germline CDR1 reads WSHSY; CDR2 reads SAAADI. This CDR3 contains 12 residues. The CDR3 DNA reads TGCGCCAGCAAACTGGACAGTGATACGCAGTATTTT. Translating gives CASKLDSDTQYF.

V is TRBV6-1 and J is TRBJ1-2, with D perhaps matching TRBD1 (6 bases). Germline CDR1 MNHNS, CDR2 SASEGT. The CDR3 is made up of 11 amino acids. Trimming shortened V by 10 bases and J by 7 bases, and 13 bases separated the two germline ends. The CDR3 nucleotides read TGTGCCACCACAGGGTATTCTGGCTACACCTTC. Translating gives CATTGYSGYTF.

The rearrangement uses TRBV7-9 and TRBJ2-4, with D possibly TRBD2 on 6 matching bases. There are 13 residues in the CDR3. Trimming took off 3 bases at V and 7 bases at J, with 10 bases between the two ends. Germline loops: CDR1 SEHNR, CDR2 FQNEAQ (reference sequence). The CDR3 sequence: CASSFEGRNIQYF. In DNA form, the CDR3 reads TGTGCCAGCAGCTTTGAGGGGAGGAACATTCAGTACTTC.

This chain links TRBV20-1 with TRBJ1-5; D unresolved. Trimming took off 5 bases at V and 5 bases at J, with 13 bases between the two ends. The CDR3 spans 13 residues. Germline-derived CDR1 and CDR2 are DFQATT and SNEGSKA (reference sequence). CDR3 DNA: TGCAGTGCTGCCGGAAGTCTCGATCAGCCCCAGCATTTT. Protein sequence: CSAAGSLDQPQHF.

The V and J genes are TRBV27 and TRBJ2-5; D unclear. The CDR3 extends over 11 amino acids. Trimming pared 3 bases from V and 5 bases from J, leaving 4 bases between. Germline CDR1 MNHEY, CDR2 SMNVEV (reference sequence). The CDR3 DNA is TGTGCCAGCAGTTTGGGTGAGACCCAGTACTTC. As protein: CASSLGETQYF.

This sequence joins TRBV29-1 and TRBJ1-1; 9 nucleotides agree with TRBD1. The CDR3 extends over 14 amino acids. CDR1 and CDR2 (germline): SQVTM, ANQGSEA. V lost 4 bases, J lost 5 bases, and 8 bases stayed unmatched. The CDR3 spells CSVGGATGGTEAFF. CDR3 nucleotides: TGCAGCGTTGGGGGGGCGACAGGGGGGACTGAAGCTTTCTTT.

V usage is TRBV2 and J usage is TRBJ1-5; no reliable D call. Germline values: CDR1 SNHLY, CDR2 FYNNEI. The CDR3 consists of 11 residues. Trimming took off 3 bases at V and 6 bases at J, with 3 bases between the two ends. The CDR3 DNA reads TGTGCCAGCAGTGATGGTCAGCCCCAGCATTTT. This translates into CASSDGQPQHF.

This chain uses TRBV2 with TRBJ1-1, with D maybe TRBD1 (6 bases). Per germline, CDR1 SNHLY and CDR2 FYNNEI. CDR3 length: 14 amino acids. Between the trimmed V and J ends, which lost 8 bases and 1 base, there was a span of 14 bases. For the CDR3, the DNA is TGTGCCAGCGCCCTGGACAGTTCGAACACTGAAGCTTTCTTT. Amino acid sequence: CASALDSSNTEAFF.